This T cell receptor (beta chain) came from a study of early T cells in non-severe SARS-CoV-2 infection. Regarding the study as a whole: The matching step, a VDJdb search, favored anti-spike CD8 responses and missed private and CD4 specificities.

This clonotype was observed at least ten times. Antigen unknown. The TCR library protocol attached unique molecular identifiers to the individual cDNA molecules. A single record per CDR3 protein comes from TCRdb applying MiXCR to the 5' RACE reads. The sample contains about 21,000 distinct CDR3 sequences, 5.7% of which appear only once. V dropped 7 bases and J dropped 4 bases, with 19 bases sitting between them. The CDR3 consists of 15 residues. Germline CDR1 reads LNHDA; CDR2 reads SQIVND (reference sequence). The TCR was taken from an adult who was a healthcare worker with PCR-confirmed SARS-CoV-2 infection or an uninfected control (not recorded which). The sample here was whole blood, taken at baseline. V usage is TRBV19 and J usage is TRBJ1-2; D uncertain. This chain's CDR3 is CASTIDRAPTYGYTF. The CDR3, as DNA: TGTGCCAGTACGATTGATAGAGCCCCTACCTATGGCTACACCTTC. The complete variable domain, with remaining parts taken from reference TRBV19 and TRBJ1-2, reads DGGITQSPKYLFRKEGQNVTLSCEQNLNHDAMYWYRQDPGQGLRLIYYSQIVNDFQKGDIAEGYSVSREKKESFPLTVTSAQKNPTAFYLCASTIDRAPTYGYTFGSGTRLTVV.